The count of the clone carrying this T cell receptor beta chain is one. The antigen is undetermined. This sample was included in a study of T cell responses to AZD1222 COVID-19 vaccine. Study-level results: Donors in the cohort were predominantly white British and more often female, and clonal diversity was possibly underestimated. Vaccination with two AZD1222 doses was followed by a rise in Spike-specific TCR breadth and depth. Spike-spanning, vaccine-associated CD4 TCRs were dominant at 160-218 and 743-854.

Germline trimming cut 3 bases from V and 5 bases from J; bases unmatched to any gene: 4. This CDR3 comprises 15 residues. Germline CDR1 reads LGHDT; CDR2 reads YNNKEL (reference sequence). The data were produced by immunoSEQ multiplex PCR, yet TCRdb's version contains in-frame clones alone and is incomplete. The repertoire holds 75,000 to 100,000 clones, with approximately 92% as singletons. Specimen: peripheral blood, collected on day 0 of AZD1222 vaccination. This clonotype was sampled from an adult in good health. The chain links TRBV3-1 (or the pseudogene TRBV3-2) to TRBJ1-4; 9 bases are a match to TRBD1. The CDR3 DNA sequence: TGTGCCAGCAGCCAGGGGGGACAGGGAAATGAAAAACTGTTTTTT. Its protein product is CASSQGGQGNEKLFF.